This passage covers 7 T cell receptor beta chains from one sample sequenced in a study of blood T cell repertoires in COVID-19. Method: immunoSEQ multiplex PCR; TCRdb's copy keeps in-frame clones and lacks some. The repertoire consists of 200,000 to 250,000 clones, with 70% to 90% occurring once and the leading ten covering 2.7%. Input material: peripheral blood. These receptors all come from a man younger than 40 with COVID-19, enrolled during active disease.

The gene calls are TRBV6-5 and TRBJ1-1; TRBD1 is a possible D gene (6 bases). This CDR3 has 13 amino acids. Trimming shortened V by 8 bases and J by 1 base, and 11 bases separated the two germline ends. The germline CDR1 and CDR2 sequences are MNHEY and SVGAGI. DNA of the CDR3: TGTGCCAGCGGACGGACAGCGAACACTGAAGCTTTCTTT. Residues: CASGRTANTEAFF.

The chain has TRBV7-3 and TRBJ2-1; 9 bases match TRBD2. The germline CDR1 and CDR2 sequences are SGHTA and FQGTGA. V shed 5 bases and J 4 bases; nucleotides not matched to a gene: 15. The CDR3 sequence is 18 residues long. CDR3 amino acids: CASSPTPIAGVAYNEQFF. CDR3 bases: TGTGCCAGCAGCCCCACCCCCATAGCGGGAGTGGCGTACAATGAGCAGTTCTTC.

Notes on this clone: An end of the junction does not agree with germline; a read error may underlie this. CDR3 residues: CASSLDGSRVIIGDTQYF. In DNA, the CDR3 is TGTGCCAGCAGTTTAGACGGGAGCAGGGTCATAATTGGGGATACGCAGTATTTT. V gene TRBV7-9 combines with J gene TRBJ2-3, with D possibly matching TRBD2 (6 bases). Germline V gene sequence: CDR1 SEHNR, CDR2 FQNEAQ (reference sequence). The CDR3 extends over 18 amino acids.

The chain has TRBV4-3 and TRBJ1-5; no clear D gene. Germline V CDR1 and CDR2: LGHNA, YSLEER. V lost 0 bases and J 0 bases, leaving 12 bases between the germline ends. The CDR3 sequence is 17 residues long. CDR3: CASSQDHGSYSNQPQHF. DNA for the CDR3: TGCGCCAGCAGCCAAGATCACGGGAGCTATAGCAATCAGCCCCAGCATTTT.

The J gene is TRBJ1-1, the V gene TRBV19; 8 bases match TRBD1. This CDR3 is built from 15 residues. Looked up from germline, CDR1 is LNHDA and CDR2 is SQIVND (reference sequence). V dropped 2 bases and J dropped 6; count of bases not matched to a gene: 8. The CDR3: CASSIQGATGPEAFF. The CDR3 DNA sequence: TGTGCCAGTAGTATACAGGGGGCCACGGGCCCTGAAGCTTTCTTT.

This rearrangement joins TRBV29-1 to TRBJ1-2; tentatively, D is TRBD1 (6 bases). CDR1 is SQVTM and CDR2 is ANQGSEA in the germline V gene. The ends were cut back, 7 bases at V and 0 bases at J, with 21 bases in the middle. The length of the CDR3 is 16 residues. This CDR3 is CSATRAGAYTNYGYTF. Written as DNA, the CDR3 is TGCAGCGCCACAAGGGCAGGGGCCTACACTAACTATGGCTACACCTTC.

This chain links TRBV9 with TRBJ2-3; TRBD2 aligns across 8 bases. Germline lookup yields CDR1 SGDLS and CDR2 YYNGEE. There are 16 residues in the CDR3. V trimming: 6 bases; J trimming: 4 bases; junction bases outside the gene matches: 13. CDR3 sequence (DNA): TGTGCCAGCACCCGATCGGGCGGGGGGTTGGCAGATACGCAGTATTTT. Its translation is CASTRSGGGLADTQYF.